Following are 29 T cell receptor beta chains from one sample sequenced in a study of T cells in Graves' hyperthyroidism and ophthalmopathy. Amplified TCR beta CDR3 regions came from RNA transcripts. Researchers ran a first-round RT-PCR on the TCR CDR3 using the HTBI primer set. Each CDR3 protein is one row after TCRdb ran MiXCR on the multiplex PCR reads. The sample consists of some 700,000 distinct CDR3 sequences, 15% to 20% of them appearing once. The sample was blood. Source of these receptors: a man aged 45-65 years with Graves' hyperthyroidism.

Points on this clonotype: At one end the junction does not follow the germline gene, possibly because of a read error. This sequence joins TRBV28 and TRBJ2-5; TRBD2 aligns across 7 bases. This CDR3 comprises 12 residues. Germline loops: CDR1 MDHEN, CDR2 SYDVKM. The CDR3 protein is CAGSLTSIAQYF. In DNA form, the CDR3 reads TGTGCCGGCAGTTTGACTAGCATCGCCCAGTACTTC.

The chain employs TRBV6-2 or TRBV6-3 and TRBJ2-3; perhaps TRBD1 as D (6 bases). V was pared by 2 bases and J by 7 bases, with 19 bases between. This CDR3 is built from 16 residues. CDR1 is MNHEY and CDR2 is SVGEGT in the germline V gene. The CDR3 sequence is CASSYGGTSSTHTQYF. In nucleotides, the CDR3 is TGTGCCAGCAGTTACGGTGGGACATCGTCAACTCATACGCAGTATTTT.

In this sample, this clonotype turned up many times. The chain has TRBV5-1 and TRBJ2-1; 10 bases line up with TRBD2. With V trimmed by 0 bases and J by 4 bases, 4 bases remained unmatched. Germline assignment: CDR1 SGHRS and CDR2 YFSETQ. The CDR3 extends over 16 amino acids. CDR3 DNA: TGCGCCAGCAGCTTGGGAGGACTAGCGGCATACAATGAGCAGTTCTTC. It specifies CASSLGGLAAYNEQFF.

CDR3: CASSGTANLQPQHF. The DNA of the CDR3 is TGTGCCAGCAGTGGGACAGCTAACCTTCAGCCCCAGCATTTT. The chain employs TRBV28 and TRBJ1-5; TRBD1 agrees at 7 bases. Trimming removed 5 bases from V and 6 bases from J; junction bases left unmatched: 7. This CDR3 contains 14 residues. Per germline, CDR1 MDHEN and CDR2 SYDVKM.

There are many counts of this clonotype. In nucleotides, the CDR3 is TGCGCCAGCAGCTTACAGTTCCAAGAGACCCAGTACTTC. It translates to CASSLQFQETQYF. The V and J genes are TRBV5-1 and TRBJ2-5; no clear D. Germline CDR1 SGHRS, CDR2 YFSETQ. The V gene lost 2 bases and the J gene lost 1 base, with 6 bases spanning the gap. There are 13 residues in the CDR3. The whole variable domain, remainder taken from reference TRBV5-1 and TRBJ2-5, is KAGVTQTPRYLIKTRGQQVTLSCSPISGHRSVSWYQQTPGQGLQFLFEYFSETQRNKGNFPGRFSGRQFSNSRSEMNVSTLELGDSALYLCASSLQFQETQYFGPGTRLLVL.

This clonotype appeared a few times. This chain joins TRBV7-9 and TRBJ1-4; D is unclear. Trimming cost V 8 bases and J 6 bases, with 16 bases left between them. This CDR3 region has 14 residues. CDR1 is SEHNR and CDR2 is FQNEAQ in the germline V gene (reference sequence). The CDR3 DNA is TGTGCCAGCCAGATTGCGGGGAGGGATGAAAAACTGTTTTTT. Protein sequence: CASQIAGRDEKLFF.

This clonotype was seen only a few times. The rearrangement uses TRBV19 and TRBJ2-7; a weak D match, TRBD1 (6 bases). Per germline, CDR1 LNHDA and CDR2 SQIVND (reference sequence). V was clipped by 4 bases and J by 2 bases, with 12 bases between them. The CDR3 is 14 residues long. CDR3 nucleotides: TGTGCCAGTAGTAATGCAGGGACAACCTACGAGCAGTACTTC. Translating gives CASSNAGTTYEQYF.

The sample holds many counts of this clonotype. The chain is built from TRBV27 and TRBJ1-2; D unclear. The CDR3 sequence is 14 residues long. Germline values: CDR1 MNHEY, CDR2 SMNVEV (reference sequence). V was trimmed by 5 bases and J by 4 bases, leaving 14 bases between them. CDR3 loop: CASSPRPPVYGYTF. The CDR3 bases are TGTGCCAGCAGTCCGCGACCCCCGGTCTATGGCTACACCTTC.

This clonotype was seen a few times. The rearrangement uses TRBV12-3 or TRBV12-4 and TRBJ2-3; D may be TRBD1 (6 bases). CDR3 size: 13 residues. Trimming removed 5 bases from V and 5 bases from J, with 11 bases in between. The CDR3: CASSLYRVDTQYF. CDR3 coding DNA: TGTGCCAGCAGTCTGTACAGGGTAGATACGCAGTATTTT.

The table lists this clonotype with a few counts. The rearrangement uses TRBV7-9 and TRBJ2-7, with 10 bases fitting TRBD1. V dropped 5 bases and J dropped 6; count of bases not matched to a gene: 7. Germline V lookup: CDR1 SEHNR, CDR2 FQNEAQ (reference sequence). This CDR3 has 14 residues. The CDR3 loop reads CASSQGQGIFEQYF. For the CDR3, the DNA is TGTGCCAGCAGCCAGGGACAGGGGATCTTCGAGCAGTACTTC.

The table lists this clonotype with many counts. This chain links TRBV29-1 with TRBJ2-7; D tentatively reads TRBD1 or TRBD2 (5 bases each). The CDR3 totals 12 residues. CDR1 and CDR2 (germline): SQVTM, ANQGSEA. Trimming stripped 6 bases from V and 4 bases from J, with 13 bases between. DNA of the CDR3: TGCAGCGTCTCGAGGGGTTCTTACGAGCAGTACTTC. Protein sequence: CSVSRGSYEQYF.

The chain employs TRBV28 and TRBJ2-5; no clear D gene. The CDR3 is 14 amino acids. Germline V CDR1 and CDR2: MDHEN, SYDVKM. V was pared by 4 bases and J by 6 bases, with 15 bases between. As DNA, the CDR3 is TGTGCCAGCAGTTACGGGCACGGTCGAAAGACCCAGTACTTC. Its translation is CASSYGHGRKTQYF.

This clonotype was counted a few times. This may be a read error: a much more frequent sequence differs by one nucleotide. The chain has TRBV28 and TRBJ2-5, with 8 bases fitting TRBD2. The CDR3 is made up of 15 amino acids. Germline CDR1 MDHEN, CDR2 SYDVKM. CDR3 in amino acids: CASSFNSGGRETQCF. CDR3 nucleotide sequence: TGTGCCAGCAGTTTTAACAGCGGGGGTAGGGAGACCCAGTGCTTC.

This clonotype was detected only a few times. The chain is built from TRBV6-1 and TRBJ2-7, with D perhaps matching TRBD2 (7 bases). Trimming cost V 7 bases and J 3 bases, with 19 bases left between them. The V gene's germline CDR1 is MNHNS and CDR2 SASEGT. The CDR3 spans 15 residues. The CDR3 is CASKGEGSGGYEQYF. CDR3 bases: TGTGCCAGCAAGGGGGAGGGGTCGGGGGGCTACGAGCAGTACTTC.

This clonotype was observed many times. The genes are TRBV10-3 and TRBJ2-2; D is uncertain. With 9 bases removed from V and 1 base from J, the gap between germline ends came to 15 bases. CDR3 length: 15 residues. Germline assignment: CDR1 ENHRY and CDR2 SYGVKD. The DNA of the CDR3 is TGTGCCATTCGCGGTTCGGTACTGAACACCGGGGAGCTGTTTTTT. Residues: CAIRGSVLNTGELFF.

The J gene is TRBJ2-1, the V gene TRBV10-2; D unclear. The CDR3 covers 12 residues. CDR1 and CDR2 (germline): WSHSY, SAAADI. V was pared by 4 bases and J by 7 bases, with 8 bases between. The CDR3, as DNA: TGCGCCAGCAGTGCCCTTTCTAATGAGCAGTTCTTC. It encodes CASSALSNEQFF.

This clonotype was observed at least ten times. V and J are TRBV2 and TRBJ1-1; no clear D gene. CDR1 is SNHLY and CDR2 is FYNNEI in the germline V gene. Trimming pared 8 bases from V and 6 bases from J, leaving 19 bases between. This CDR3 spans 14 amino acids. The CDR3 bases are TGTGCCAGCTCCCAAATTCGGGTCGCCGCTGAAGCTTTCTTT. This encodes CASSQIRVAAEAFF.

At least ten counts were recorded for this clonotype. The V call is TRBV19, the J call TRBJ2-5; weak D call: TRBD1 (5 bases). Trimming left V 1 base short and J 4 bases short, with 13 bases between. Germline CDR1 reads LNHDA; CDR2 reads SQIVND (reference sequence). CDR3 size: 15 residues. Here the CDR3 DNA reads TGTGCCAGTAGTATAGGGCAGGGTTCTCGAGAGACCCAGTACTTC. Protein: CASSIGQGSRETQYF.

At least ten counts were recorded for this clonotype. The chain uses TRBV14 and TRBJ1-6; D remains ambiguous. The CDR3 is made up of 15 amino acids. V shed 1 base and J shed 9 bases, with 13 bases lying between them. Germline CDR1 SGHDN, CDR2 FVKESK. The CDR3 DNA reads as TGTGCCAGCAGCCAAGGGAGAGGCTGGACTTCACCCCTCCACTTT. Protein product: CASSQGRGWTSPLHF.

A few counts support this clonotype. The chain employs TRBV5-8 and TRBJ2-3; 14 bases fit TRBD2. This CDR3 comprises 18 residues. Looked up from germline, CDR1 is SGHTS and CDR2 is YDEGEE. The J segment lost 3 bases and the V segment lost 2 bases, leaving 8 bases of the junction unmatched. This CDR3 is CASSFRTSGRPFTDTQYF. Written as DNA, the CDR3 is TGTGCCAGCAGCTTCAGGACTAGCGGGAGGCCCTTTACAGATACGCAGTATTTT.

This clonotype came up many times. V and J are TRBV28 and TRBJ2-7; possible D gene TRBD1, 6 bases. The germline V gene encodes CDR1 MDHEN and CDR2 SYDVKM. V was cut by 3 bases and J by 6 bases, with 15 bases left in between. This CDR3 spans 14 amino acids. Here the CDR3 reads CASSLLTGRLEQYF. Written as DNA, the CDR3 is TGTGCCAGCAGTTTGTTGACAGGTCGTCTCGAGCAGTACTTC.

The chain has TRBV28 and TRBJ1-2; D remains unclear. With 5 bases removed from V and 0 bases from J, the gap between germline ends came to 4 bases. The CDR3 totals 12 residues. Germline values: CDR1 MDHEN, CDR2 SYDVKM. The chain's CDR3 is CASSMANYGYTF. CDR3 DNA: TGTGCCAGCAGTATGGCTAACTATGGCTACACCTTC.

This clonotype appeared many times. The J gene is TRBJ2-1, the V gene TRBV28, with 7 bases fitting TRBD1. Looked up from germline, CDR1 is MDHEN and CDR2 is SYDVKM. Unmatched junction bases numbered 7, after V lost 6 bases and J lost 8 bases. The CDR3 sequence is 13 residues long. The DNA of the CDR3 is TGTGCCAGCAGCTACTCTACAGGGGATGAGCAGTTCTTC. Its protein is CASSYSTGDEQFF.

This clonotype was observed a few times. The chain employs TRBV20-1 and TRBJ2-1; D unresolved. CDR3 length: 14 amino acids. Germline CDR1 and CDR2: DFQATT and SNEGSKA (reference sequence). Trimming took off 3 bases at V and 5 bases at J, with 14 bases between the two ends. CDR3 region: CSARSPGADNEQFF. DNA for the CDR3: TGCAGTGCTAGGTCCCCCGGCGCCGACAATGAGCAGTTCTTC.

This clonotype showed up just a few times. The chain recombines TRBV20-1 with TRBJ2-3; the D gene is possibly TRBD1 (6 bases). CDR1 is DFQATT and CDR2 is SNEGSKA in the germline V gene (reference sequence). V dropped 3 bases and J dropped 3 bases, with 7 bases sitting between them. The CDR3 sequence is 12 residues long. CDR3 sequence (DNA): TGCAGTGCTAGCGGACAGACAGATACGCAGTATTTT. Protein sequence: CSASGQTDTQYF.

The sample holds many counts of this clonotype. The gene calls are TRBV10-3 and TRBJ1-2; D unresolved. CDR3 size: 12 residues. The germline gives CDR1 ENHRY, CDR2 SYGVKD. Trimming took 5 bases from V and 3 from J, leaving 7 bases between them. The chain's CDR3 is CAISPRDYGYTF. Here the CDR3 DNA reads TGTGCCATCAGTCCTAGGGACTATGGCTACACCTTC.

Here the CDR3 reads CASSLTKNEAFF. The DNA for the CDR3 is TGTGCCAGCAGTCTGACAAAGAATGAAGCTTTCTTT. This rearrangement joins TRBV28 to TRBJ1-1, with D uncertain. The CDR3 covers 12 residues. The ends were cut back, 5 bases at V and 7 bases at J, with 11 bases in the middle. Germline CDR1 MDHEN, CDR2 SYDVKM.

The V call is TRBV25-1, the J call TRBJ2-5; 8 bases match TRBD2. The CDR3 has 15 residues. Germline assignment: CDR1 MGHDK and CDR2 SYGVNS. V was pared by 2 bases and J by 5 bases, with 7 bases of the junction left unmatched. The CDR3 here is CASSEARRLAETQYF. For the CDR3, the DNA is TGTGCCAGCAGTGAAGCCCGGAGACTAGCGGAGACCCAGTACTTC.

This clonotype appeared many times. The rearrangement links TRBV16 to TRBJ2-1, with no clear D. In germline, CDR1 is KGHSY, CDR2 FQNENV. There are 16 residues in the CDR3. V was shortened by 1 base and J by 0 bases, with 10 bases between the two germline ends. This CDR3 is CASSQYGFRSYNEQFF. The CDR3 nucleotides read TGTGCCAGCAGCCAATACGGCTTCCGCTCCTACAATGAGCAGTTCTTC.